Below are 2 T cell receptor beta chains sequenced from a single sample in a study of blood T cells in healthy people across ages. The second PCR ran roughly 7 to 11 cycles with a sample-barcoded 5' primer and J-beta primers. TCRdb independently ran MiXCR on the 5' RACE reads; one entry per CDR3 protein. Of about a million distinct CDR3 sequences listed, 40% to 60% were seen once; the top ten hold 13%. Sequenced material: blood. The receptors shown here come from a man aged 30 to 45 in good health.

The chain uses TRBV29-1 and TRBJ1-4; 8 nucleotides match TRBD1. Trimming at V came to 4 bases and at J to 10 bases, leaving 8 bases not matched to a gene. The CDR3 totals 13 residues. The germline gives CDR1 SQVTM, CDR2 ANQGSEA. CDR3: CSVAGQGTAKLFF. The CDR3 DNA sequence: TGCAGCGTTGCTGGACAGGGAACCGCAAAACTGTTTTTT.

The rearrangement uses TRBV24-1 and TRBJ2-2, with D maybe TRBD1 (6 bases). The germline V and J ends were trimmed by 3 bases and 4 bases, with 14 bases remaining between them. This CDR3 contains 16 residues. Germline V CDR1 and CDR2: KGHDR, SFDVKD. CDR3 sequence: CATSDITGIGTGELFF. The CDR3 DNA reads TGTGCCACCAGTGATATAACAGGGATCGGCACCGGGGAGCTGTTTTTT.